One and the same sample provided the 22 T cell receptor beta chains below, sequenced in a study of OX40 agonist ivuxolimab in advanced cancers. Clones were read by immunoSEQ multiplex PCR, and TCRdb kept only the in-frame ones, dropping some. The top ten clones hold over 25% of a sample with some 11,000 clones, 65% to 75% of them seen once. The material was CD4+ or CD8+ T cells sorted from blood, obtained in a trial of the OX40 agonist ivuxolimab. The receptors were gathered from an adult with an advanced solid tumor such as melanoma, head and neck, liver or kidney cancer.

The CDR3 reads CASSFKQGAYLAEQFF. CDR3 nucleotide sequence: TGTGCCAGCAGCTTCAAACAGGGGGCCTACTTGGCTGAGCAGTTCTTC. The chain employs TRBV7-8 and TRBJ2-1; TRBD1 matches at 9 bases. From germline, CDR1 is SGHVS and CDR2 FQNEAQ. The CDR3 is 16 residues long. The V and J ends lost 3 bases and 9 bases, in that order; junction bases with no gene match: 12. The variable domain in full, completed from reference TRBV7-8 and TRBJ2-1, reads GAGVSQSPRYKVAKRGQDVALRCDPISGHVSLFWYQQALGQGPEFLTYFQNEAQLDKSGLPSDRFFAERPEGSVSTLKIQRTQQEDSAVYLCASSFKQGAYLAEQFFGPGTRLTVL.

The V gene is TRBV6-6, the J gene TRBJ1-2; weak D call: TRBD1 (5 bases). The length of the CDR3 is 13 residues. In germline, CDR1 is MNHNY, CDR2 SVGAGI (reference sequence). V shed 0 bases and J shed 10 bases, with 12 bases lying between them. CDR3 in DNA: TGTGCCAGCAGTTACTCGGAGGGGCGACACTACACCTTC. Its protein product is CASSYSEGRHYTF.

CDR3 loop: CASSSLGQGARADTQYF. The CDR3 region has the DNA TGTGCCAGCAGTTCACTGGGACAGGGGGCGCGAGCAGATACGCAGTATTTT. This chain links TRBV28 with TRBJ2-3; TRBD1 matches 12 bases. Germline CDR1 and CDR2: MDHEN and SYDVKM. This CDR3 has 17 residues. The V gene end was trimmed by 4 bases and the J gene end by 4 bases; junction bases not matched to a gene: 9.

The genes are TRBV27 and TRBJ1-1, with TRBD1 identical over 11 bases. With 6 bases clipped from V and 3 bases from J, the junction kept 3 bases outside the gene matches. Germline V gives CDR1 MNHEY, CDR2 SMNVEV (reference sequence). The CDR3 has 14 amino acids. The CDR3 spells CASRDRGLHTEAFF. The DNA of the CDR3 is TGTGCCAGCAGGGACAGGGGGCTCCACACTGAAGCTTTCTTT.

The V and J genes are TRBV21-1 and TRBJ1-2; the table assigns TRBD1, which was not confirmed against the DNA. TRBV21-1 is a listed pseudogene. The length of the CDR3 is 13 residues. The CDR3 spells CASSKAAGFRYTF. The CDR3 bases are TGTGCCAGCAGCAAAGCAGCAGGGTTTCGCTACACCTTC.

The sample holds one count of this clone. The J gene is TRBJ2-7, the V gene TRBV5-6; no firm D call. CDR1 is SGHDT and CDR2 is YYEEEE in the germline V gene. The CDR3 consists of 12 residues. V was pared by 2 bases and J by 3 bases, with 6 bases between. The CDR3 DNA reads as TGTGCCAGCAGCTTTGCCCTCTACGAGCAGTACTTC. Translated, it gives CASSFALYEQYF.

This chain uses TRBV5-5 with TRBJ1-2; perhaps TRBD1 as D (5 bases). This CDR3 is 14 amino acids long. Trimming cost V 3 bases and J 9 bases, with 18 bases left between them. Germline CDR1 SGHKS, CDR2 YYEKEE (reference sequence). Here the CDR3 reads CASSWEDTWVRYTF. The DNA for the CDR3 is TGTGCCAGCAGCTGGGAGGACACCTGGGTCCGCTACACCTTC.

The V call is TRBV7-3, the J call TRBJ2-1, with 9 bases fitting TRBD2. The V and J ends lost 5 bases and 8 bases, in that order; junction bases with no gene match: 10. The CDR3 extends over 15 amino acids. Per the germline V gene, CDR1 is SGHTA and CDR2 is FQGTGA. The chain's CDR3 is CASSQGPSGTDEQFF. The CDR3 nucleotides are TGTGCCAGCAGCCAAGGACCTAGCGGGACAGATGAGCAGTTCTTC.

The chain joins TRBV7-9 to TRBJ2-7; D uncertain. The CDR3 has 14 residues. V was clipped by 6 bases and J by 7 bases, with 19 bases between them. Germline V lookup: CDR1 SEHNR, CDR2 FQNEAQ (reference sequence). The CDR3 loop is CASSGEQRSTEQYF. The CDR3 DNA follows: TGTGCCAGCAGTGGAGAACAGAGGAGTACTGAGCAGTACTTC.

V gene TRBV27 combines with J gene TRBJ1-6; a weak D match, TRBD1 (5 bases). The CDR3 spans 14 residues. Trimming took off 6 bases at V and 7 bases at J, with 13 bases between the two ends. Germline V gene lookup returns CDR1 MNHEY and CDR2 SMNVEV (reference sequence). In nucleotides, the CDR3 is TGTGCCAGCAGCCCGGGGACTGCAAATTCACCCCTCCACTTT. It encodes CASSPGTANSPLHF.

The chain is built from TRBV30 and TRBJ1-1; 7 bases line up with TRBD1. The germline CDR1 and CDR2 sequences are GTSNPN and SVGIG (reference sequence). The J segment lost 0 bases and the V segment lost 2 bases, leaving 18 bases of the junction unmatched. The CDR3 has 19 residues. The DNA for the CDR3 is TGTGCCTGGAGTCGCTCTAGAGACAGGGTGGGGTTGATGAACACTGAAGCTTTCTTT. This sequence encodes CAWSRSRDRVGLMNTEAFF.

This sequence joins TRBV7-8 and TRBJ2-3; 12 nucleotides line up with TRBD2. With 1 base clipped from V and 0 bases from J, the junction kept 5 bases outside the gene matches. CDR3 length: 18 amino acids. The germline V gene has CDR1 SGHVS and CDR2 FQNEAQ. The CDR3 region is CASSLGLAGEASTDTQYF. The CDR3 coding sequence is TGTGCCAGCAGCTTAGGACTAGCGGGGGAGGCTAGCACAGATACGCAGTATTTT.

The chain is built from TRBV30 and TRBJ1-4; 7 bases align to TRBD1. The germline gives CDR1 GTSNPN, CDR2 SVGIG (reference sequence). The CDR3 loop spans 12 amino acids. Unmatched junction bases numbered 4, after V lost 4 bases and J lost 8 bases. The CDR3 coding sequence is TGTGCCTGGAAGGGGGCATCCGAAAAACTGTTTTTT. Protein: CAWKGASEKLFF.

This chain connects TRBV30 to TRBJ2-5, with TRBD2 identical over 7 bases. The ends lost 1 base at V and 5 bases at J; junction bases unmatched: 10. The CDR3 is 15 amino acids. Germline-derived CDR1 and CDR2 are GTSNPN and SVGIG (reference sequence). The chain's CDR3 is CAWSGGAGMGETQYF. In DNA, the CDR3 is TGTGCCTGGAGTGGAGGAGCGGGAATGGGGGAGACCCAGTACTTC.

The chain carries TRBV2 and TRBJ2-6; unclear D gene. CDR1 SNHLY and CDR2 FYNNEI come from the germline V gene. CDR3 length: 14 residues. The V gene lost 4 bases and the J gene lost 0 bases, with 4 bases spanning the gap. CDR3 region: CASSADSGANVLTF. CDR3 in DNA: TGTGCCAGCAGTGCTGACTCTGGGGCCAACGTCCTGACTTTC.

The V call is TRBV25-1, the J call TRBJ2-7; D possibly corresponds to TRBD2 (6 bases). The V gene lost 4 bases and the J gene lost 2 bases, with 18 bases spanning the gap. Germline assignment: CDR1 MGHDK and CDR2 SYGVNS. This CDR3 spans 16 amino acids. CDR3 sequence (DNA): TGTGCCAGCAGTGGTACCCATACGGGGGTTACCTACGAGCAGTACTTC. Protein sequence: CASSGTHTGVTYEQYF.

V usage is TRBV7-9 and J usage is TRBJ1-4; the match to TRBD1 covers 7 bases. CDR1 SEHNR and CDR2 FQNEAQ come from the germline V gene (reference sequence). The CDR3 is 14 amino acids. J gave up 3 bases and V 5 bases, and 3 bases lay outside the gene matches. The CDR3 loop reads CASSRTGANEKLFF. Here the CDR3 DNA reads TGTGCCAGCAGCAGAACAGGGGCTAATGAAAAACTGTTTTTT.

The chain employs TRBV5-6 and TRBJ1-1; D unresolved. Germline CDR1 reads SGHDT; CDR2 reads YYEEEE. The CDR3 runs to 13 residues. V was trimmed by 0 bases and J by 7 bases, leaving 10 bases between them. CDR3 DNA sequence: TGTGCCAGCAGCTTGGGGATTATCGGTGAAGCTTTCTTT. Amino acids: CASSLGIIGEAFF.

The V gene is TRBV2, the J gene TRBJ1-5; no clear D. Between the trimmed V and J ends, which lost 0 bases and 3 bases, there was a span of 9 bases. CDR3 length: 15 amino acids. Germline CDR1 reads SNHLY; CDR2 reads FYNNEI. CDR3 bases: TGTGCCAGCAGTGAAGCGTACATTCTCAATCAGCCCCAGCATTTT. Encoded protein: CASSEAYILNQPQHF.

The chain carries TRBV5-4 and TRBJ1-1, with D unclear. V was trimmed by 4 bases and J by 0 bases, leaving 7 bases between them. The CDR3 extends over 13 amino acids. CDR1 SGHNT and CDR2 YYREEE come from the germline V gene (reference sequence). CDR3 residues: CASSPDLNTEAFF. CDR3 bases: TGTGCCAGCAGCCCGGACCTGAACACTGAAGCTTTCTTT. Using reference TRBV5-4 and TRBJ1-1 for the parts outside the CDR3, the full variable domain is ETGVTQSPTHLIKTRGQQVTLRCSSQSGHNTVSWYQQALGQGPQFIFQYYREEENGRGNFPPRFSGLQFPNYSSELNVNALELDDSALYLCASSPDLNTEAFFGQGTRLTVV.

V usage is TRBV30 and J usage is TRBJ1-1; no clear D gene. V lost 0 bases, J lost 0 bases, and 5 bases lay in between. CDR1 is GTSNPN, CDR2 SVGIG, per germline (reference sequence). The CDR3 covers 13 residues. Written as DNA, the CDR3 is TGTGCCTGGAGTGTTTTAATGAACACTGAAGCTTTCTTT. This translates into CAWSVLMNTEAFF.

CDR3 nucleotide sequence: TGCGCCAGCAGTCATAGCGGGGGACCCCAAGATACGCAGTATTTT. Translating gives CASSHSGGPQDTQYF. The rearrangement uses TRBV10-1 and TRBJ2-3; TRBD2 matches 9 bases. The CDR3 has 15 residues. The ends lost 5 bases at V and 5 bases at J; junction bases unmatched: 8. Germline CDR1 and CDR2: WNHNN and SYGVQD (reference sequence).